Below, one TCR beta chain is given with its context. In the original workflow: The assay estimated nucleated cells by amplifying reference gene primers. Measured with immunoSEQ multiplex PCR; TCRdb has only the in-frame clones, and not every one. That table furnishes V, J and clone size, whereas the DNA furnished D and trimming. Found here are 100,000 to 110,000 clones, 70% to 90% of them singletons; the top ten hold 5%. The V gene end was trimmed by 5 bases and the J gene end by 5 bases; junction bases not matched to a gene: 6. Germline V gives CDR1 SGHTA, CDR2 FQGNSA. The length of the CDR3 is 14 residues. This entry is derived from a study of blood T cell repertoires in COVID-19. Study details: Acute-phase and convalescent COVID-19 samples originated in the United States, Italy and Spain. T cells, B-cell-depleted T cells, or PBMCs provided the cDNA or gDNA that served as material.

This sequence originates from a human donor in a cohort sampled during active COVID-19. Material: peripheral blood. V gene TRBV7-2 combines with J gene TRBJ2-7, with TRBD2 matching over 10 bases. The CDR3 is CASSRSGRGDEQYF. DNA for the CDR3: TGTGCCAGCAGCCGGAGCGGGAGGGGGGACGAGCAGTACTTC.